This T cell receptor (beta chain) was recovered during a study of blood T cell repertoires in COVID-19. Turning to the study itself: Sample material is recorded as cDNA or gDNA derived from T cells, B-cell-depleted T cells, or PBMCs.

Some clones are missing from TCRdb's copy, which holds only in-frame ones; the method was immunoSEQ multiplex PCR. The top ten hold 4.8% of the sample, which has hundreds of thousands of clones, about four fifths seen once. The ends were cut back, 5 bases at V and 7 bases at J, with 8 bases in the middle. The CDR3 totals 11 residues. Germline CDR1 is WSHSY and CDR2 is SAAADI. The chain has TRBV10-2 and TRBJ1-1, with no clear D. The sequence was collected from a woman aged 45-65 years who had been exposed to COVID-19. The sequenced sample was PBMCs or T cells enriched from blood (not recorded which). In nucleotides, the CDR3 is TGCGCCAGCAGTCTCGGGGTTGAAGCTTTCTTT. It translates to CASSLGVEAFF.